This TCR beta chain was documented in a study of healthy donors' naive CD4 and CD8 T cells (dated by TCRdb to the mid-2010s). At the level of the whole study: Donor selection covered three age groups (20-25, 40-50 and 60-70 years) with a handful of people in each, and the resulting cohort had a mean age of almost 45 and was half female. Peripheral blood mononuclear cells were collected from approximately 18 healthy, unrelated individuals. To examine how TCR variation is linked to lineage commitment, the study sequenced rearranged TCR alpha and beta chains from naive CD4+ and CD8+ T cells. For TCR alpha, a new primer set was designed to cover all functional IMGT alpha gene variants, and the remainder of the protocol was kept the same as the beta-chain workflow. Donors were HLA-typed by sequencing at HLA-A, -B, -C, -DRB1, -DQB1 and -DPB1 using the SBTexcellerator protocol, an ABI3130xl analyzer and SBTengine software. What the study reported, not specific to this receptor: Alpha and beta chains were sequenced in bulk and could not be paired, so combined chain effects were not evaluated. In both chains, CD4+ lineage was associated with a positively charged CDR3 and CD8+ lineage with a negatively charged CDR3. The study did not directly address possible repertoire bias arising from homeostatic proliferation of naive T cells. Reportedly, most V and J gene segments showed bias between naive CD4+ and CD8+ cells, and this bias held consistently across donors regardless of HLA genotype. V genes, J genes and CDR3 charge together appeared to explain around an eighth of CD4/CD8 propensity variance, in a largely additive manner.

TCRdb records 454 GS FLX Titanium as the sequencer. TCR libraries were built from approximately 540 ng of total RNA with a previously published linear amplification protocol. The Roche/454 Genome Sequencer with Titanium chemistry was used for sequencing. The authors' analysis ran thus. Around 78,000 rearranged TCR alpha transcripts were sequenced from about 5 of the healthy donors. Duplicate transcripts were removed, and each unique TCR clonotype was defined by its CDR3 junction following IMGT nomenclature. Logistic regression in R 2.13.0 modeled CD4 versus CD8 status as a function of V and J genes, with adjustment for donor effects and Bonferroni correction for multiple testing. Starting from the raw public reads, TCRdb applied fastp trimming at Q25, assembled clones with MiXCR and retained in-frame beta chains. Every entry covers one CDR3 protein and lists the most common genes and DNA from its rows. TCRdb, rather than the study authors, made the V and J calls. Within this sample are about 200,000 distinct CDR3 sequences, with about 70% of them counted one time only. 2% to 2.5% of the sample goes to the ten largest clones.

There are a few counts of this clonotype. Its antigen is not yet known. Base qualities are not provided; no much larger clone lies one nucleotide away. Cells with a CD4+CD8-CD45RO-CD45RA+ profile were isolated by FACS and defined as naive CD4+ T cells, and those with a CD8+CD4-CD45RA+CD27bright profile were defined as naive CD8+ T cells. Sorting used antibodies against CD4 (RPA-T4), CD8 (SK1), CD27 (O323), CD45RA (HI100) and CD45RO (UCHL1). Sequencing input: naive CD4+ and CD8+ T cells sorted from blood, pooled from several donors. The sample's cell subset or site label, in plain terms: FACS-sorted naive CD4+ (CD45RO-CD45RA+) and naive CD8+ (CD45RA+CD27bright) T cells. The sequence was collected from a pool of human donors in good health; the sample pools cells from several healthy donors.

The nucleotides are TGTGCCAGCAGTTTAAGTGCAGCCCAGAACACTGAAGCTTTCTTT. This encodes CASSLSAAQNTEAFF. Recombination connected TRBV27 to TRBJ1-1, with no D gene named confidently. The junction shows trimming of 2 bases on V and 1 base on J, plus 11 bases between the germline ends. The germline V gene encodes CDR1 MNHEY and CDR2 SMNVEV (reference sequence). The CDR3 sequence holds 15 residues, the cysteine and phenylalanine included. Only the CDR3 DNA is retained, 45 bases long and in frame from the first base.